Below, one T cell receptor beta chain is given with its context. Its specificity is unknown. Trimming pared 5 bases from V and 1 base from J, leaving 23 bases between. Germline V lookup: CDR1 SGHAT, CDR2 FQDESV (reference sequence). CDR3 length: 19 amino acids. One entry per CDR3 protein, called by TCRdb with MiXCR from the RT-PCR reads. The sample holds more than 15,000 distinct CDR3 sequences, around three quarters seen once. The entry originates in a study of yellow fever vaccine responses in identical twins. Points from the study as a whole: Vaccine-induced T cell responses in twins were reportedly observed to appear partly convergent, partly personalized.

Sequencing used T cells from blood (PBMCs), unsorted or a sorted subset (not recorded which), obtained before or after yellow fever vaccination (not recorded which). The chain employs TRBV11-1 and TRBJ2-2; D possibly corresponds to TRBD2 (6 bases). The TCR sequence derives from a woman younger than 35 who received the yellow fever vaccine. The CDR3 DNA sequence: TGTGCCAGCAGCCCCCGGGACTCGAACCCGGTTTTGAACACCGGGGAGCTGTTTTTT. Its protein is CASSPRDSNPVLNTGELFF.